Following are 26 T cell receptor beta chains from one sample sequenced in a study of blood T cells in healthy people across ages. The authors ran a second PCR of about 6 to 12 cycles using a sample-barcoded 5' primer and a J-beta primer mix. TCRdb used MiXCR to reprocess the 5' RACE reads, holding one entry per CDR3 protein. Among around 820,000 distinct CDR3 sequences listed, roughly 25% were seen once. These data were also filed under a second study, of T cells of mothers and their children.

Sequencing was performed on blood. These receptor sequences come from a boy aged 5-17 years in good health.

This clonotype was found a few times. The chain recombines TRBV12-3 or TRBV12-4 with TRBJ2-4; 9 bases agree with TRBD1. The CDR3 extends over 18 amino acids. V shed 2 bases, J shed 8 bases, and the junction held 16 bases outside the gene matches. This chain's CDR3 is CASSLTSLGQGKGDIQYF. CDR3 nucleotides: TGTGCCAGCAGTTTAACTTCCCTTGGACAGGGGAAAGGGGACATTCAGTACTTC.

V is TRBV7-2 and J is TRBJ2-5; no clear D. Judging by the DNA end, TRBJ2-7 fits better; the J call may be wrong. Germline V gene lookup returns CDR1 SGHTA and CDR2 FQGNSA. The CDR3 runs 14 residues. The CDR3 reads CASSIIGPWDEQYF. DNA of the CDR3: TGTGCCAGCAGCATCATCGGGCCCTGGGACGAGCAGTACTTC.

This clonotype was detected only a few times. The junction differs from germline at one of its ends, possibly a read error. The chain employs TRBV7-7 and TRBJ2-5, with D perhaps matching TRBD1 (6 bases). The CDR3 spans 14 residues. Per germline, CDR1 SSHAT and CDR2 FNYEAQ (reference sequence). CDR3 amino acids: CASSLDPGAETQYF. As DNA, the CDR3 is TGTGCTAGCAGCTTAGACCCAGGGGCGGAGACCCAGTACTTC.

The genes are TRBV7-2 and TRBJ2-5; D may be TRBD2 (5 bases). The J call is uncertain, as TRBJ2-1 better fits the DNA end. CDR3 length equals 15 residues. Germline CDR1 and CDR2: SGHTA and FQGNSA. CDR3 region: CASSLNPRTSNEQFF. In DNA form, the CDR3 reads TGTGCCAGCAGCTTAAATCCCCGTACTAGCAATGAGCAGTTCTTC.

This clonotype appeared a few times. This sequence joins TRBV24-1 and TRBJ2-5, with 7 bases that match TRBD1. Matching the DNA end better, TRBJ2-1 makes the J call doubtful. There are 14 residues in the CDR3. Germline V gene data show CDR1 as KGHDR and CDR2 as SFDVKD. As DNA, the CDR3 is TGTGCCACCAGTGATTTCGACAGGGTGAATGAGCAGTTCTTC. Protein: CATSDFDRVNEQFF.

CDR3 amino acids: CSAPFGVAGGYNEQFF. The DNA of the CDR3 is TGCAGTGCTCCGTTTGGGGTAGCGGGGGGATACAATGAGCAGTTCTTC. The chain carries TRBV20-1 and TRBJ2-1; 10 bases line up with TRBD2. With V trimmed by 5 bases and J by 4 bases, 11 bases remained unmatched. Per germline, CDR1 DFQATT and CDR2 SNEGSKA (reference sequence). The CDR3 is made up of 16 amino acids.

The J gene is TRBJ2-7, the V gene TRBV11-2; 8 bases line up with TRBD2. The V gene end was trimmed by 5 bases and the J gene end by 5 bases; junction bases not matched to a gene: 17. The CDR3 spans 17 residues. Germline values: CDR1 SGHAT, CDR2 FQNNGV. The CDR3, as DNA: TGTGCCAGCAGCCCCGGGACTAGTTTCACGGCCCCCCACGAGCAGTACTTC. Translated: CASSPGTSFTAPHEQYF.

V and J are TRBV20-1 and TRBJ2-5; no clear D. The ends were cut back, 6 bases at V and 5 bases at J, with 19 bases in the middle. This CDR3 is 14 amino acids long. Germline CDR1 and CDR2: DFQATT and SNEGSKA (reference sequence). The CDR3 is CSAYTPSRGETQYF. The CDR3 DNA reads as TGCAGTGCGTATACACCCAGCCGTGGGGAGACCCAGTACTTC.

The rearrangement links TRBV15 to TRBJ1-5, with D possibly matching TRBD1 (5 bases). V was clipped by 1 base and J by 1 base, with 14 bases between them. The V gene's germline CDR1 is LNHNV and CDR2 YYDKDF (reference sequence). The CDR3 length is 17 residues. Here the CDR3 DNA reads TGTGCCACCAGCAGAGGGCGGGGGGGTTGGAGCAATCAGCCCCAGCATTTT. As protein: CATSRGRGGWSNQPQHF.

A few counts support this clonotype. V and J are TRBV7-9 and TRBJ2-2; perhaps TRBD1 as D (6 bases). The CDR3 runs to 15 residues. Trimming removed 0 bases from V and 6 bases from J, with 11 bases in between. The germline V gene encodes CDR1 SEHNR and CDR2 FQNEAQ (reference sequence). The CDR3 loop is CASSLAGAVAGELFF. The CDR3 DNA follows: TGTGCCAGCAGCTTAGCGGGGGCGGTCGCCGGGGAGCTGTTTTTT.

The chain is built from TRBV19 and TRBJ2-3, with 7 bases identical to TRBD1. The germline V gene encodes CDR1 LNHDA and CDR2 SQIVND (reference sequence). V shed 4 bases, J shed 1 base, and the junction held 5 bases outside the gene matches. The CDR3 sequence is 15 residues long. The CDR3 region is CASSNFGTGTDTQYF. CDR3 nucleotide sequence: TGTGCCAGTAGTAATTTTGGGACAGGCACAGATACGCAGTATTTT.

The genes are TRBV14 and TRBJ2-5; D gene unclear. The CDR3 is 13 amino acids. Trimming left V 2 bases short and J 2 bases short, with 6 bases between. Per the germline V gene, CDR1 is SGHDN and CDR2 is FVKESK. Here the CDR3 reads CASSQTDQETQYF. CDR3 sequence (DNA): TGTGCCAGCAGCCAAACCGATCAAGAGACCCAGTACTTC.

This chain joins TRBV28 and TRBJ2-1, with TRBD2 as a possible D gene (5 bases). Germline V gene lookup returns CDR1 MDHEN and CDR2 SYDVKM. The ends were cut back, 9 bases at V and 0 bases at J, with 12 bases in the middle. The CDR3 runs 14 residues. The CDR3 protein is CASIPGSSYNEQFF. CDR3 nucleotides: TGTGCCAGTATTCCGGGGAGCTCCTACAATGAGCAGTTCTTC.

The chain combines TRBV6-2 or TRBV6-3 with TRBJ2-7; tentatively, D is TRBD2 (5 bases). Germline loops: CDR1 MNHEY, CDR2 SVGEGT. The CDR3 consists of 14 residues. Trimming shortened V by 5 bases and J by 5 bases, and 16 bases separated the two germline ends. CDR3 in DNA: TGTGCCAGCAGTAAGATCCCGGGATACAACGAGCAGTACTTC. This sequence encodes CASSKIPGYNEQYF.

This chain's CDR3 is CASSYSWGDTQYF. The CDR3, as DNA: TGTGCCAGCAGTTACTCCTGGGGAGATACGCAGTATTTT. The V gene is TRBV6-2 or TRBV6-3, the J gene TRBJ2-3, with D unresolved. The CDR3 loop spans 13 amino acids. Trimming removed 0 bases at V and 5 bases at J, with 6 bases between. CDR1 and CDR2 (germline): MNHEY, SVGEGT.

This clonotype appeared a few times. This chain uses TRBV5-1 with TRBJ2-1, with 9 bases lining up with TRBD2. Germline V gene lookup returns CDR1 SGHRS and CDR2 YFSETQ. This CDR3 has 15 residues. J gave up 3 bases and V 6 bases, and 7 bases lay outside the gene matches. The CDR3 region has the DNA TGCGCCAGCACAGATAGCGGGGGAAGCTACAATGAGCAGTTCTTC. It yields the protein CASTDSGGSYNEQFF. The full variable domain, with the rest looked up from reference TRBV5-1 and TRBJ2-1, is KAGVTQTPRYLIKTRGQQVTLSCSPISGHRSVSWYQQTPGQGLQFLFEYFSETQRNKGNFPGRFSGRQFSNSRSEMNVSTLELGDSALYLCASTDSGGSYNEQFFGPGTRLTVL.

In this sample, this clonotype turned up once. The V and J genes are TRBV14 and TRBJ2-2; D not resolved. V lost 1 base, J lost 9 bases, and 9 bases lay in between. The CDR3 is made up of 13 amino acids. Germline values: CDR1 SGHDN, CDR2 FVKESK. CDR3 residues: CASSQALHRELFF. For the CDR3, the DNA is TGTGCCAGCAGCCAAGCGCTACACCGGGAGCTGTTTTTT.

V gene TRBV5-5 combines with J gene TRBJ2-1; TRBD1 might be the D (5 bases). The DNA end favors TRBJ2-5, so the J call may be wrong. The CDR3 loop spans 15 amino acids. Germline values: CDR1 SGHKS, CDR2 YYEKEE (reference sequence). The CDR3 DNA follows: TGTGCCAGCAGCCCGTACGAAGGGGCCCAAGAGACCCAGTACTTC. Amino acids: CASSPYEGAQETQYF.

The genes are TRBV7-2 and TRBJ2-4; D is uncertain. The V and J ends lost 1 base and 6 bases respectively, with 13 bases between them. This CDR3 has 15 residues. CDR1 and CDR2 from the germline V gene are SGHTA and FQGNSA. CDR3 DNA sequence: TGTGCCAGCAGCTTAGTGGGCACAACCGTAAACATTCAGTACTTC. Its translation: CASSLVGTTVNIQYF.

This clonotype was detected a few times. J is TRBJ1-2 and V is TRBV7-9; possibly TRBD1 for D (5 bases). Germline V gives CDR1 SEHNR, CDR2 FQNEAQ (reference sequence). Trimming took 5 bases from V and 8 from J, leaving 12 bases between them. CDR3 size: 12 residues. CDR3 amino acids: CASSLPGRGYTF. The CDR3 bases are TGTGCCAGCAGCCTCCCGGGGCGAGGCTACACCTTC.

This clonotype was seen only a few times. V usage is TRBV10-3 and J usage is TRBJ2-3, with no clear D. From germline, CDR1 is ENHRY and CDR2 SYGVKD. This CDR3 spans 12 amino acids. V lost 6 bases to trimming and J lost 2 bases, with 6 bases between them. CDR3 sequence (DNA): TGTGCCATCAGCCCAACCACAGATACGCAGTATTTT. This encodes CAISPTTDTQYF.

V is TRBV6-1 and J is TRBJ2-7; D perhaps matches TRBD1 (5 bases). This CDR3 spans 14 amino acids. V lost 3 bases and J lost 2, with 11 bases in between. CDR1 is MNHNS, CDR2 SASEGT, per germline. The CDR3 reads CASSEETAPYEQYF. Written as DNA, the CDR3 is TGTGCCAGCAGTGAGGAGACAGCACCCTACGAGCAGTACTTC.

The chain has TRBV4-3 and TRBJ1-5; TRBD1 is a possible D gene (6 bases). This CDR3 is built from 17 residues. Deletions cut 0 bases from V and 0 bases from J, with 12 bases between. CDR1 is LGHNA, CDR2 YSLEER, per germline. The CDR3 DNA sequence: TGCGCCAGCAGCCAAGATCGTACAGGGTATAGCAATCAGCCCCAGCATTTT. Protein product: CASSQDRTGYSNQPQHF.

The V and J genes are TRBV30 and TRBJ2-1; 10 bases map to TRBD2. With 4 bases clipped from V and 9 bases from J, the junction kept 3 bases outside the gene matches. Germline V lookup: CDR1 GTSNPN, CDR2 SVGIG (reference sequence). This CDR3 has 12 residues. Written as DNA, the CDR3 is TGTGCCTGGACCGGGACTAGCGTTGAGCAGTTCTTC. Protein: CAWTGTSVEQFF.

This CDR3 is CASRKNGDTEAFF. The DNA for the CDR3 is TGTGCCAGCAGAAAAAATGGGGACACTGAAGCTTTCTTT. The rearrangement links TRBV21-1 to TRBJ1-1. TRBV21-1 is labeled a pseudogene. The CDR3 extends over 13 amino acids.

This clonotype was picked up a small number of times. The chain recombines TRBV2 with TRBJ2-7; no reliable D call. There are 15 residues in the CDR3. Germline V gene sequence: CDR1 SNHLY, CDR2 FYNNEI. V was pared by 6 bases and J by 0 bases, with 15 bases between. CDR3 DNA sequence: TGTGCCAGCAGATTCCGTATGACGGTCTCCTACGAGCAGTACTTC. This sequence encodes CASRFRMTVSYEQYF.